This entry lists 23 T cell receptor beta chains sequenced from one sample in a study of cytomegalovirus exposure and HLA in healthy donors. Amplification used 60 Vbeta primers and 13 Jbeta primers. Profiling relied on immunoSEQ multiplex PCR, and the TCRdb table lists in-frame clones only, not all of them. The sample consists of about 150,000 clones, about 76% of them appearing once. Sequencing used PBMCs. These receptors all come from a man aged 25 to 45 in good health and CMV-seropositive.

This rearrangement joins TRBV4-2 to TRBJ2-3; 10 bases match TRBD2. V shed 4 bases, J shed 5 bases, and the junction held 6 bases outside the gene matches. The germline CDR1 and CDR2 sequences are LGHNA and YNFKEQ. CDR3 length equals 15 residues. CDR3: CASSPTSGLLDTQYF. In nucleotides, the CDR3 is TGTGCCAGCAGCCCGACTAGCGGGTTGCTAGATACGCAGTATTTT.

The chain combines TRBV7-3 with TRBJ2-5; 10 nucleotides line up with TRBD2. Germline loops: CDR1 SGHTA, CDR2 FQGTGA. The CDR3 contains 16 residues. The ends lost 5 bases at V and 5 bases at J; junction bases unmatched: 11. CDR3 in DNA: TGTGCCAGCAGCGCCCCGGAGCGGGGGGGGCGGGAGACCCAGTACTTC. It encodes CASSAPERGGRETQYF.

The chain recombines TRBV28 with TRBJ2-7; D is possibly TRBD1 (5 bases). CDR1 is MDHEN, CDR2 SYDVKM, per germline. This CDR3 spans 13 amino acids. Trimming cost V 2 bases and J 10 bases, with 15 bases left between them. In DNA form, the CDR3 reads TGTGCCAGCAGTTTAGCCCCCCCCCAGGGTCAGTACTTC. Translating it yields CASSLAPPQGQYF.

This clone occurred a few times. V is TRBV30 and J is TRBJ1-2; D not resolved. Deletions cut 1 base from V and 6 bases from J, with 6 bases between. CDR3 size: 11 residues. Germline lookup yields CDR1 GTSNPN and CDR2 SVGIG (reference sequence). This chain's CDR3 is CAWSALHGYTF. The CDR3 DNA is TGTGCCTGGAGTGCCCTACATGGCTACACCTTC.

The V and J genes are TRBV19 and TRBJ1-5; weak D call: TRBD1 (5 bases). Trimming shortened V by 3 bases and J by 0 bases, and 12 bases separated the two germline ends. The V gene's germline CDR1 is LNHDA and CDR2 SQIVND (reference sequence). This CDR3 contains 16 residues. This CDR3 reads CASSIGAVNSNQPQHF. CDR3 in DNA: TGTGCCAGTAGTATTGGGGCCGTCAATAGCAATCAGCCCCAGCATTTT.

The CDR3 reads CASSQGAVNTEAFF. The CDR3 region has the DNA TGTGCCAGCAGTCAGGGGGCAGTGAACACTGAAGCTTTCTTT. The V and J genes are TRBV27 and TRBJ1-1; 8 bases align to TRBD1. This CDR3 spans 14 amino acids. Looked up from germline, CDR1 is MNHEY and CDR2 is SMNVEV (reference sequence). V trimming: 5 bases; J trimming: 0 bases; junction bases outside the gene matches: 2.

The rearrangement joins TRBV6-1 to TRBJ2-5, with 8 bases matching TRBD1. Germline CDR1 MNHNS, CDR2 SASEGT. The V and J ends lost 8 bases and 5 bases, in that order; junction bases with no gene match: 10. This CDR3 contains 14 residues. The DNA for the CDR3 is TGTGCCAGCCTTCCGACAGGGGCCGTCGAGACCCAGTACTTC. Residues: CASLPTGAVETQYF.

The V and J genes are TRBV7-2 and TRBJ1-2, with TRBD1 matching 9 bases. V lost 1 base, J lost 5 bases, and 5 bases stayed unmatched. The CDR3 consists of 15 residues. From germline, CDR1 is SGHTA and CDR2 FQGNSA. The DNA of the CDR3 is TGTGCCAGCAGCTTAGGCCGGGACAGGGCGTATGGCTACACCTTC. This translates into CASSLGRDRAYGYTF. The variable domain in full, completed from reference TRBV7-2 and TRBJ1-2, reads GAGVSQSPSNKVTEKGKDVELRCDPISGHTALYWYRQSLGQGLEFLIYFQGNSAPDKSGLPSDRFSAERTGGSVSTLTIQRTQQEDSAVYLCASSLGRDRAYGYTFGSGTRLTVV.

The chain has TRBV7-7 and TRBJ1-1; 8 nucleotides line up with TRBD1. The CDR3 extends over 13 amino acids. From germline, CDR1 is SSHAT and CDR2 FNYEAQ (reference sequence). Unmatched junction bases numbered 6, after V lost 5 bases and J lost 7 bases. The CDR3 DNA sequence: TGTGCCAGCAGCAGAGACAGGGGCGGTGAAGCTTTCTTT. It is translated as CASSRDRGGEAFF.

The CDR3 region is CASRGPQGRNQGGGYTF. CDR3 in DNA: TGTGCCAGCAGGGGGCCTCAGGGGCGCAATCAGGGCGGTGGCTACACCTTC. V and J are TRBV28 and TRBJ1-2; D is perhaps TRBD1 (6 bases). CDR1 MDHEN and CDR2 SYDVKM come from the germline V gene. The CDR3 is 17 amino acids. V lost 6 bases, J lost 7 bases, and 27 bases lay in between.

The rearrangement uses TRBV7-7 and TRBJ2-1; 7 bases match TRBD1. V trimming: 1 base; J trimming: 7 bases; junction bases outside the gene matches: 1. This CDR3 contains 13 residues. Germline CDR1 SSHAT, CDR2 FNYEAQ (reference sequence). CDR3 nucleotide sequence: TGTGCCAGCAGCTTAGGACAGGGAAATGAGCAGTTCTTC. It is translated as CASSLGQGNEQFF.

CDR3 amino acids: CASSHLRVAGYSYNEQFF. The CDR3 DNA reads as TGTGCCAGCAGCCATCTTCGGGTAGCGGGGTACTCCTACAATGAGCAGTTCTTC. The chain recombines TRBV27 with TRBJ2-1; 8 bases map to TRBD2. Trimming at V came to 6 bases and at J to 0 bases, leaving 13 bases not matched to a gene. CDR1 MNHEY and CDR2 SMNVEV come from the germline V gene (reference sequence). The CDR3 spans 18 residues.

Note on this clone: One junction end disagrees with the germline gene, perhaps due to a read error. This chain's CDR3 is CASSAIIGTGGYYEQFF. Written as DNA, the CDR3 is TGTGCCAGCAGCGCCATAATCGGGACAGGGGGCTACTATGAGCAGTTCTTC. V usage is TRBV9 and J usage is TRBJ2-1, with 12 bases aligning to TRBD1. There are 17 residues in the CDR3. CDR1 is SGDLS, CDR2 YYNGEE, per germline.

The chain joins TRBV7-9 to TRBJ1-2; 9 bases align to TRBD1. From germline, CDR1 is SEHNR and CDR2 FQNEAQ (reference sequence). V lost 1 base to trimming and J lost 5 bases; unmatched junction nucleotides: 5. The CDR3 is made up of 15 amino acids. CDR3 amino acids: CASSLEPGTGYGYTF. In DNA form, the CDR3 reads TGTGCCAGCAGCTTAGAACCCGGGACAGGGTATGGCTACACCTTC.

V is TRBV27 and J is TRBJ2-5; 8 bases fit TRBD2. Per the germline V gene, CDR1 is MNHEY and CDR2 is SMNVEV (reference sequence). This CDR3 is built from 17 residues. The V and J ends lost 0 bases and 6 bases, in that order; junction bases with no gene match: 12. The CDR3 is CASSLSDHGGARKTQYF. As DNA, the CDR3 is TGTGCCAGCAGTTTATCGGACCACGGGGGGGCCCGGAAGACCCAGTACTTC.

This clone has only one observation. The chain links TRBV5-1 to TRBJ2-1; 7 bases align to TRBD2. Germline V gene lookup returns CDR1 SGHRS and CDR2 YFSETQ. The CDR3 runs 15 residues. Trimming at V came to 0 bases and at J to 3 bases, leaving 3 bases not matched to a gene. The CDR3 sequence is CASSLVGGGYNEQFF. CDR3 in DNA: TGCGCCAGCAGCTTGGTTGGGGGGGGCTACAATGAGCAGTTCTTC. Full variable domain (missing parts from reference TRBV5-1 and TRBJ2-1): KAGVTQTPRYLIKTRGQQVTLSCSPISGHRSVSWYQQTPGQGLQFLFEYFSETQRNKGNFPGRFSGRQFSNSRSEMNVSTLELGDSALYLCASSLVGGGYNEQFFGPGTRLTVL.

The CDR3, as DNA: TGTGCCAGCAGTGAGCCCCGGGTACAGGGATCCGAGCAGTACTTC. This translates into CASSEPRVQGSEQYF. The V gene is TRBV2, the J gene TRBJ2-7, with D possibly TRBD1 on 6 matching bases. The V gene lost 3 bases and the J gene lost 6 bases, with 18 bases spanning the gap. The CDR3 runs to 15 residues. CDR1 and CDR2 from the germline V gene are SNHLY and FYNNEI.

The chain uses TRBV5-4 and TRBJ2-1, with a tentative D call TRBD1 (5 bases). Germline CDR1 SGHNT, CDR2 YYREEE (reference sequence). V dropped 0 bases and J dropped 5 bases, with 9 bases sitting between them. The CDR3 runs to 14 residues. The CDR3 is CASSLAGQNNEQFF. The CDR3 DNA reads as TGTGCCAGCAGCTTGGCAGGGCAGAACAATGAGCAGTTCTTC.

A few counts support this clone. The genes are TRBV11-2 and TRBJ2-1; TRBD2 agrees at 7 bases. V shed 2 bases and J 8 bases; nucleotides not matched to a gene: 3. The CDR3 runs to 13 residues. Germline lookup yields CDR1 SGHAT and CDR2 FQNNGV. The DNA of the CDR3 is TGTGCCAGCAGCTTAAGGCGGGAGCATGAGCAGTTCTTC. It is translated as CASSLRREHEQFF.

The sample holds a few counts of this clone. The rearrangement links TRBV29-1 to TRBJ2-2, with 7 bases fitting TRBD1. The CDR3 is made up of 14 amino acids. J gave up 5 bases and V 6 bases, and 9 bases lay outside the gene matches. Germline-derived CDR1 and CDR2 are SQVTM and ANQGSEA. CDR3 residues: CSVGEDRATGELFF. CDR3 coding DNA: TGCAGCGTCGGGGAAGACAGGGCAACCGGGGAGCTGTTTTTT.

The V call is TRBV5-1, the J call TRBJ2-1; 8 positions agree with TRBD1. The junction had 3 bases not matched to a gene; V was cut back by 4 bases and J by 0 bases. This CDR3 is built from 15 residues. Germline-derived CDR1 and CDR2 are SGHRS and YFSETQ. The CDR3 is CASSPTGDSYNEQFF. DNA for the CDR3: TGCGCCAGCAGCCCGACAGGGGACTCCTACAATGAGCAGTTCTTC.

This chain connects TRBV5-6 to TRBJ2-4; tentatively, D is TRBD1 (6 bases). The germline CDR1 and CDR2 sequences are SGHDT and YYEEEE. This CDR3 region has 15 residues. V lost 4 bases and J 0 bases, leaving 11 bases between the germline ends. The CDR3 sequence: CASSETGQAKNIQYF. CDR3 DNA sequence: TGTGCCAGCAGCGAAACAGGGCAAGCCAAAAACATTCAGTACTTC.

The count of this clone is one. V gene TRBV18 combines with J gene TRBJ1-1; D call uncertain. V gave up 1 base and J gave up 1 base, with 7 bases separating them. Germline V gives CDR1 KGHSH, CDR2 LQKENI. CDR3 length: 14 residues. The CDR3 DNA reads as TGTGCCAGCTCACCACTTGAGGCGAACACTGAAGCTTTCTTT. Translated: CASSPLEANTEAFF.